This TCR beta chain originates from a study of identical twins. TCRdb redid the calling of the 5' RACE reads with MiXCR, one entry per CDR3 protein. This sample yields about 900,000 distinct CDR3 sequences, of which roughly an eighth are seen a single time; around 1.6% belongs to the top ten. This CDR3 is built from 18 residues. The germline gives CDR1 MGHRA, CDR2 YSYEKL. V gave up 2 bases and J gave up 0 bases; unmatched junction bases: 12. This clonotype has just a few counts. These data also featured in a second study, about yellow fever vaccine responses in identical twins.

The material sequenced was PBMCs. This clonotype was sampled from a woman younger than 30 in good health. This sequence joins TRBV4-1 and TRBJ1-1; TRBD1 aligns across 7 bases. Here the CDR3 reads CASSQLIAGTAMNTEAFF. The CDR3, as DNA: TGCGCCAGCAGCCAACTTATTGCCGGGACAGCTATGAACACTGAAGCTTTCTTT.